The sample holds one count of the clone carrying this T cell receptor (beta chain). What it recognizes is unknown. A much larger clone lies one base from this, so it may be a read error. The record originates from a study of CD8+CD57+ T cells in acquired aplastic anemia. Study-wide results and limits: About 29 CD8+ CDR3 sequences occurred in both the patients and the controls.

Previously, flow cytometry had revealed CD8+CD57+ cell expansion in the patients chosen for sequencing. Investigators profiled TCR beta VDJ and CDR3 from genomic DNA template. TCRdb itself ran the reads through MiXCR, one entry per CDR3 protein. The data hold 200,000 to 250,000 distinct CDR3 sequences, with approximately 60% observed a single time. This TCR was sampled from a human donor with aplastic anemia. Sequencing input: sorted CD4+, CD8+, or CD8+CD57+ T cells (not recorded which) from PBMCs.

DNA of the CDR3: TGTGCCAGCAGCTTGAAGGCGCTGGGGGGCGCCCACAATGCGCAGTTCTTC. Its protein product is CASSLKALGGAHNAQFF. The V gene is TRBV5-4, the J gene TRBJ2-1, with D tentatively TRBD1 or TRBD2 (6 bases each). The CDR3 covers 17 residues. Germline assignment: CDR1 SGHNT and CDR2 YYREEE (reference sequence).